Listed here are 29 T cell receptor beta chains from one sample, sequenced in a study of CD8+ T cells in alopecia areata. RNA, once extracted, was reverse transcribed into cDNA for use as the sequencing template. Clones were read by immunoSEQ multiplex PCR, and TCRdb kept only the in-frame ones, dropping some. Counted here are approximately 150,000 clones, just over 65% occurring once; the ten biggest clones make up about an eighth. The source was CD8+ T cells sorted from blood, collected at week 0. All receptors derive from a human donor with alopecia areata.

V is TRBV9 and J is TRBJ2-1; D is unclear. Germline values: CDR1 SGDLS, CDR2 YYNGEE. This CDR3 spans 13 amino acids. V was pared by 0 bases and J by 6 bases, with 7 bases between. CDR3 loop: CASSVAWTNEQFF. The CDR3 nucleotides read TGTGCCAGCAGCGTAGCTTGGACCAATGAGCAGTTCTTC.

This sequence joins TRBV30 and TRBJ1-2, with D maybe TRBD1 (6 bases). The length of the CDR3 is 13 residues. With 4 bases removed from V and 1 base from J, the gap between germline ends came to 10 bases. CDR1 and CDR2 from the germline V gene are GTSNPN and SVGIG (reference sequence). CDR3 DNA: TGTGCCTGGATAAAGGACAGTAACTATGGCTACACCTTC. It codes for CAWIKDSNYGYTF. Drawing the rest from reference TRBV30 and TRBJ1-2, the complete variable domain is SQTIHQWPATLVQPVGSPLSLECTVEGTSNPNLYWYRQAAGRGLQLLFYSVGIGQISSEVPQNLSASRPQDRQFILSSKKLLLSDSGFYLCAWIKDSNYGYTFGSGTRLTVV.

The chain uses TRBV2 and TRBJ1-1; D is unclear. This CDR3 is 14 amino acids long. V dropped 10 bases and J dropped 0 bases, with 15 bases sitting between them. Germline CDR1 is SNHLY and CDR2 is FYNNEI. The CDR3 spells CATRTEPLNTEAFF. The CDR3 DNA reads TGTGCCACCCGGACCGAACCGTTGAACACTGAAGCTTTCTTT. Variable domain in full (rest from reference TRBV2 and TRBJ1-1): EPEVTQTPSHQVTQMGQEVILRCVPISNHLYFYWYRQILGQKVEFLVSFYNNEISEKSEIFDDQFSVERPDGSNFTLKIRSTKLEDSAMYFCATRTEPLNTEAFFGQGTRLTVV.

The chain combines TRBV4-1 with TRBJ2-3; the D is unclear. Trimming took off 3 bases at V and 5 bases at J, with 3 bases between the two ends. The CDR3 covers 11 residues. Per the germline V gene, CDR1 is MGHRA and CDR2 is YSYEKL. CDR3: CASSHRDTQYF. For the CDR3, the DNA is TGCGCCAGCAGCCACAGAGATACGCAGTATTTT.

This clone was seen a few times. Because the CDR3's place on the DNA is in doubt, the DNA is left out and the CDR3 is given as listed by TCRdb. CDR3 residues: CASSVFWSDEQFF. The chain joins TRBV2 to TRBJ2-1; no check of the table's D call, TRBD2, against the DNA was made. Germline CDR1 is SNHLY and CDR2 is FYNNEI. The CDR3 is 13 amino acids long, termini counted.

The chain couples TRBV18 to TRBJ2-7; D is unresolved. Trimming took off 6 bases at V and 0 bases at J, with 3 bases between the two ends. The CDR3 is made up of 11 amino acids. Germline-derived CDR1 and CDR2 are KGHSH and LQKENI. The CDR3 nucleotides are TGTGCCAGCTCGACCTCCTACGAGCAGTACTTC. Translating it yields CASSTSYEQYF.

This clone has a handful of counts. J is TRBJ1-2 and V is TRBV7-9; tentatively, D is TRBD1 (5 bases). Trimming removed 7 bases from V and 8 bases from J, with 26 bases in between. Looked up from germline, CDR1 is SEHNR and CDR2 is FQNEAQ (reference sequence). The CDR3 has 16 amino acids. The CDR3 loop reads CASTQGALRSAIGYTF. CDR3 DNA sequence: TGTGCCAGCACCCAAGGGGCCTTACGATCGGCTATAGGCTACACCTTC.

V gene TRBV4-1 combines with J gene TRBJ1-6; the match to TRBD1 covers 8 bases. CDR1 and CDR2 from the germline V gene are MGHRA and YSYEKL. CDR3 size: 16 residues. J was trimmed by 7 bases and V by 0 bases; bases with no gene match: 5. CDR3: CASSQERTGTNSPLHF. CDR3 coding DNA: TGCGCCAGCAGCCAAGAAAGGACAGGGACCAATTCACCCCTCCACTTT.

A single count supports this clone. The rearrangement links TRBV28 to TRBJ2-6; TRBD2 aligns across 8 bases. CDR1 is MDHEN, CDR2 SYDVKM, per germline. The junction had 5 bases not matched to a gene; V was cut back by 5 bases and J by 2 bases. CDR3 size: 16 residues. The CDR3 nucleotides read TGTGCCAGCAGTCCCTCGGGGGGGGCTGGGGCCAACGTCCTGACTTTC. Protein sequence: CASSPSGGAGANVLTF.

V gene TRBV5-1 combines with J gene TRBJ1-1; weak D call: TRBD1 (6 bases). Trimming pared 1 base from V and 4 bases from J, leaving 11 bases between. CDR1 SGHRS and CDR2 YFSETQ come from the germline V gene. CDR3 size: 14 residues. DNA of the CDR3: TGCGCCAGCAGCTTGAGCGAGGGGGGCACTGAAGCTTTCTTT. Translation gives CASSLSEGGTEAFF.

The chain carries TRBV29-1 and TRBJ2-7; D ambiguous. V dropped 4 bases and J dropped 6 bases, with 10 bases sitting between them. CDR1 is SQVTM, CDR2 ANQGSEA, per germline. The CDR3 extends over 11 amino acids. The CDR3 reads CSVVRSGEQYF. Here the CDR3 DNA reads TGCAGCGTTGTCAGATCAGGCGAGCAGTACTTC.

This chain links TRBV15 with TRBJ2-1; D is uncertain. The CDR3 has 14 amino acids. CDR1 LNHNV and CDR2 YYDKDF come from the germline V gene (reference sequence). V lost 0 bases to trimming and J lost 10 bases, with 13 bases between them. CDR3 residues: CATSRDRTSGEQFF. DNA of the CDR3: TGTGCCACCAGCAGAGATCGGACCTCCGGGGAGCAGTTCTTC.

The chain carries TRBV13 and TRBJ2-7; 7 bases match TRBD1. V was clipped by 4 bases and J by 0 bases; unmatched bases: 6. In germline, CDR1 is PRHDT, CDR2 FYEKMQ (reference sequence). CDR3 length: 15 amino acids. CDR3 sequence reads: CASSSHRGSSYEQYF. The CDR3, as DNA: TGTGCCAGCAGCTCGCACAGGGGCAGCTCCTACGAGCAGTACTTC.

The chain carries TRBV19 and TRBJ1-5; D is ambiguous. There are 16 residues in the CDR3. The V and J ends lost 1 base and 2 bases respectively, with 12 bases between them. Germline V gives CDR1 LNHDA, CDR2 SQIVND (reference sequence). The DNA of the CDR3 is TGTGCCAGTAGTATAGTCAGAGAGGGCGGCAATCAGCCCCAGCATTTT. This codes for CASSIVREGGNQPQHF. Full variable domain (remainder filled in from reference TRBV19 and TRBJ1-5): DGGITQSPKYLFRKEGQNVTLSCEQNLNHDAMYWYRQDPGQGLRLIYYSQIVNDFQKGDIAEGYSVSREKKESFPLTVTSAQKNPTAFYLCASSIVREGGNQPQHFGDGTRLSIL.

V and J are TRBV7-9 and TRBJ2-3; D is possibly TRBD1 (5 bases). With 2 bases removed from V and 1 base from J, the gap between germline ends came to 10 bases. The CDR3 spans 15 residues. Germline V gene data show CDR1 as SEHNR and CDR2 as FQNEAQ (reference sequence). The CDR3 reads CASSLFKGRTDTQYF. In DNA form, the CDR3 reads TGTGCCAGCAGCTTATTTAAGGGGCGCACAGATACGCAGTATTTT.

This clone appeared once. Other DNA sequences of this sample code for an identical CDR3. This chain joins TRBV20-1 and TRBJ1-1; D is unresolved. Deletions cut 6 bases from V and 3 bases from J, with 5 bases between. The length of the CDR3 is 10 residues. Germline V gene sequence: CDR1 DFQATT, CDR2 SNEGSKA (reference sequence). The CDR3 DNA sequence: TGCAGTGCCAAGGACACTGAAGCTTTCTTT. It codes for CSAKDTEAFF.

The chain recombines TRBV5-1 with TRBJ2-3; no clear D. The germline V gene encodes CDR1 SGHRS and CDR2 YFSETQ. Trimming cost V 0 bases and J 4 bases, with 3 bases left between them. The CDR3 loop spans 12 amino acids. Here the CDR3 DNA reads TGCGCCAGCAGCTTGGAGGCAGATACGCAGTATTTT. This sequence encodes CASSLEADTQYF.

The V gene is TRBV27, the J gene TRBJ1-2, with 7 bases that match TRBD1. The J segment lost 4 bases and the V segment lost 0 bases, leaving 8 bases of the junction unmatched. The CDR3 length is 16 residues. Per germline, CDR1 MNHEY and CDR2 SMNVEV (reference sequence). The CDR3 DNA reads TGTGCCAGCAGTTTATCTATCCAGGGGGATATCTATGGCTACACCTTC. Amino acid sequence: CASSLSIQGDIYGYTF.

This chain links TRBV5-6 with TRBJ2-7; D remains ambiguous. V lost 5 bases and J lost 1, with 10 bases in between. CDR3 size: 13 residues. Germline V gene lookup returns CDR1 SGHDT and CDR2 YYEEEE. The CDR3 loop reads CASSPTESYEQYF. In DNA, the CDR3 is TGTGCCAGCAGTCCGACGGAGTCCTACGAGCAGTACTTC.

This clone was seen many times. This chain uses TRBV7-9 with TRBJ1-1; D is perhaps TRBD1 (6 bases). Per the germline V gene, CDR1 is SEHNR and CDR2 is FQNEAQ (reference sequence). CDR3 size: 15 residues. Deletions cut 3 bases from V and 0 bases from J, with 11 bases between. In DNA, the CDR3 is TGTGCCAGCAGCTTTTGGACAGCCGTGAACACTGAAGCTTTCTTT. It is translated as CASSFWTAVNTEAFF.

J is TRBJ2-7 and V is TRBV7-7; possible D gene TRBD1, 5 bases. V was trimmed by 3 bases and J by 6 bases, leaving 12 bases between them. Looked up from germline, CDR1 is SSHAT and CDR2 is FNYEAQ (reference sequence). This CDR3 is 13 amino acids long. For the CDR3, the DNA is TGTGCCAGCAGCTTCGAACCTAGGGGCGAGCAGTACTTC. Its protein product is CASSFEPRGEQYF.

The table lists this clone with a few counts. The chain uses TRBV29-1 and TRBJ2-5; tentative D call: TRBD1 (7 bases). V lost 7 bases, J lost 1 base, and 16 bases lay in between. Germline V CDR1 and CDR2: SQVTM, ANQGSEA. This CDR3 has 14 residues. CDR3 loop: CSGGSGGLQETQYF. The CDR3 DNA sequence: TGCAGCGGGGGGTCAGGGGGGCTCCAAGAGACCCAGTACTTC.

CDR3 amino acids: CASSAGQIYGYTF. DNA for the CDR3: TGTGCCAGCAGTGCGGGACAGATCTATGGCTACACCTTC. V and J are TRBV27 and TRBJ1-2; 7 nucleotides agree with TRBD1. The CDR3 runs 13 residues. CDR1 and CDR2 from the germline V gene are MNHEY and SMNVEV (reference sequence). After removal of 5 bases from V and 4 bases from J, the junction contained 4 bases not matched to a gene.

The chain combines TRBV5-6 with TRBJ1-1; a possible D gene is TRBD1 (5 bases). This CDR3 region has 13 residues. The germline CDR1 and CDR2 sequences are SGHDT and YYEEEE. V lost 3 bases to trimming and J lost 2 bases, with 8 bases between them. CDR3: CASSWGTNTEAFF. CDR3 in DNA: TGTGCCAGCAGCTGGGGGACTAACACTGAAGCTTTCTTT.

The gene calls are TRBV9 and TRBJ2-3; 7 positions agree with TRBD2. The V segment lost 3 bases and the J segment 2 bases; nucleotides outside the gene matches: 3. CDR1 and CDR2 (germline): SGDLS, YYNGEE. This CDR3 is built from 14 residues. This chain's CDR3 is CASSEGLNTDTQYF. The CDR3 DNA follows: TGTGCCAGCAGCGAGGGACTAAACACAGATACGCAGTATTTT. Filled out from reference TRBV9 and TRBJ2-3, the complete variable domain reads DSGVTQTPKHLITATGQRVTLRCSPRSGDLSVYWYQQSLDQGLQFLIQYYNGEERAKGNILERFSAQQFPDLHSELNLSSLELGDSALYFCASSEGLNTDTQYFGPGTRLTVL.

This clone was detected only a few times. The chain employs TRBV6-6 and TRBJ2-1, with TRBD2 as a possible D gene (6 bases). In germline, CDR1 is MNHNY, CDR2 SVGAGI (reference sequence). The V end lost 7 bases, the J end lost 8 bases, and 15 bases lay between the germline ends. The CDR3 consists of 13 residues. The DNA for the CDR3 is TGTGCCAGCACCCCCGGGGGAATCGATGAGCAGTTCTTC. This encodes CASTPGGIDEQFF.

This rearrangement joins TRBV25-1 to TRBJ2-7, with D possibly being TRBD1 or TRBD2 (5 bases each). Trimming removed 6 bases from V and 3 bases from J, with 9 bases in between. Germline assignment: CDR1 MGHDK and CDR2 SYGVNS. CDR3 size: 12 residues. The CDR3 region is CASSGTYYEQYF. In DNA, the CDR3 is TGTGCCAGCAGCGGGACGTACTACGAGCAGTACTTC.

V is TRBV7-2 and J is TRBJ1-2; possible D gene TRBD1, 6 bases. Germline V gene lookup returns CDR1 SGHTA and CDR2 FQGNSA. The CDR3 has 14 residues. V was cut by 5 bases and J by 5 bases, with 15 bases left in between. The DNA of the CDR3 is TGTGCCAGCAGCCTTTGGACAGCTTCATATGGCTACACCTTC. It is translated as CASSLWTASYGYTF.

This chain uses TRBV10-3 with TRBJ1-5, with no clear D. Germline V gene sequence: CDR1 ENHRY, CDR2 SYGVKD. CDR3 length: 15 residues. V was clipped by 0 bases and J by 4 bases, with 10 bases between them. The CDR3 coding sequence is TGTGCCATCAGTGAGTCCGGCGGAAAAAATCAGCCCCAGCATTTT. Residues: CAISESGGKNQPQHF.